The clone carrying this T cell receptor (beta chain) has a handful of counts. The antigen is undetermined. The sample contains more than one DNA sequence encoding this CDR3. Germline values: CDR1 SGHRS, CDR2 YFSETQ. The CDR3 has 15 residues. Between the trimmed V and J ends, which lost 1 base and 0 bases, there was a span of 8 bases. This entry comes from a study of cytomegalovirus exposure and HLA in healthy donors. General study points: The study flagged some 170 TCR beta chains as cytomegalovirus-associated.

Produced via immunoSEQ multiplex PCR; TCRdb's table is partial and in-frame only. The sample has roughly 300,000 clones; roughly 90% are singletons. The sequenced sample consisted of PBMCs. The V call is TRBV5-1, the J call TRBJ1-3; D may be TRBD1 (6 bases). The sequence came from a young woman in good health and CMV-seronegative. The CDR3 is CASSLTGSSGNTIYF. CDR3 DNA sequence: TGCGCCAGCAGCTTGACAGGGTCCTCTGGAAACACCATATATTTT.